What follows is one TCR beta chain and its context. This record belongs to a study of T-cell memory formation after mild COVID-19. Germline loops: CDR1 SGHDT, CDR2 YYEEEE. V lost 3 bases to trimming and J lost 5 bases; unmatched junction nucleotides: 2. The CDR3 spans 15 residues. TCRdb called the 5' RACE reads again in MiXCR, with one record for every CDR3 protein. This table holds approximately 410,000 distinct CDR3 sequences, more than 20% found once. Sequencing input: PBMCs or a T cell subset sorted from them (not recorded which). The chain recombines TRBV5-6 with TRBJ2-1, with 13 bases that match TRBD2. The receptor was derived from an adult woman who had mild COVID-19 (a few samples of this study predate the infection). Cell type and time point are not known. Here the CDR3 DNA reads TGTGCCAGCAGCTGGGGACTAGCGGGACACAATGAGCAGTTCTTC. It translates to CASSWGLAGHNEQFF.